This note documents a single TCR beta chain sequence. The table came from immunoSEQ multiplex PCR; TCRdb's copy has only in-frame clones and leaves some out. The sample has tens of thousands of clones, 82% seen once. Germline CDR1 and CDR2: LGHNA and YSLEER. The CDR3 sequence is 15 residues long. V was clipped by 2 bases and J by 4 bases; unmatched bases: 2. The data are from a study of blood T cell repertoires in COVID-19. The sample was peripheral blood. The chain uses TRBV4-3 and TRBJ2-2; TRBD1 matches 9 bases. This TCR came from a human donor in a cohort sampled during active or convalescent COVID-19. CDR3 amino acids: CASSQRQGGTGELFF. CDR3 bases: TGCGCCAGCAGCCAACGACAGGGGGGCACCGGGGAGCTGTTTTTT.